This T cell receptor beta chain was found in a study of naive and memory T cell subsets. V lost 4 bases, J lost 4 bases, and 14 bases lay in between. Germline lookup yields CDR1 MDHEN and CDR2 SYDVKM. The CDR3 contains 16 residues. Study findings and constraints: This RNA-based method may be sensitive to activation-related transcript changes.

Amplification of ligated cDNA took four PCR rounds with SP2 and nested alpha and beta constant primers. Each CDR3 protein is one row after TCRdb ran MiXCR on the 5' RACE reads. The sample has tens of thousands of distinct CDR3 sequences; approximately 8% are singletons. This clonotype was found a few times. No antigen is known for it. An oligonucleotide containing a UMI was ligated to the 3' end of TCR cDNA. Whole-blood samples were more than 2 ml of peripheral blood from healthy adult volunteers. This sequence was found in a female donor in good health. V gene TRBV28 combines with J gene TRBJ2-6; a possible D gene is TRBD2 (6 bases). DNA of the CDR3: TGTGCCAGCAGTTCGCCCAGGGAGGCCGGGGCCAACGTCCTGACTTTC. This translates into CASSSPREAGANVLTF. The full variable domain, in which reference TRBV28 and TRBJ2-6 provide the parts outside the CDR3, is DVKVTQSSRYLVKRTGEKVFLECVQDMDHENMFWYRQDPGLGLRLIYFSYDVKMKEKGDIPEGYSVSREKKERFSLILESASTNQTSMYLCASSSPREAGANVLTFGAGSRLTVL.